This T cell receptor beta chain came from a study of blood T cell repertoires in COVID-19. Study-wide context: The analysed material was cDNA or gDNA that came from T cells, B-cell-depleted T cells, or PBMCs.

TCRdb's table, derived via immunoSEQ multiplex PCR, lists solely in-frame clones and lacks some. Of some 100,000 clones listed, roughly 78% were seen once; the top ten hold 6% to 7.5%. The V segment lost 6 bases and the J segment 3 bases; nucleotides outside the gene matches: 14. The germline CDR1 and CDR2 sequences are SEHNR and FQNEAQ (reference sequence). CDR3 length: 18 residues. This chain connects TRBV7-9 to TRBJ2-7; TRBD2 matches 13 bases. The source material was peripheral blood. The sequence derives from a man aged 45-65 years with active or convalescent COVID-19. The CDR3 bases are TGTGCCAGCAGACCTGCTCCTGGGACTAGCGGGGTAAACTACGAGCAGTACGTC. Translating it yields CASRPAPGTSGVNYEQYV.